This is a list of T cell receptor beta chains from one sample in a study of T-cell reconstitution after alpha-beta-depleted transplantation in children. One entry per CDR3 protein results from TCRdb running MiXCR on the PCR reads. Here the sample spans almost 250,000 distinct CDR3 sequences, about a quarter being singletons. The sequencing used PBMCs, collected before TCRalphabeta/CD19-depleted stem cell transplant. Source of these receptors: a girl aged 2 to 10 with Fanconi anemia, due to receive a stem cell transplant. Each CDR3 is given with its conserved first and last residue. D genes are given only for firm matches. A clone size is listed for some rows: how often the clone was seen (once, few, many), or a class if it is expanded.

-	TRBV6-2/TRBV6-3	-	TRBJ2-1	TGTGCCAGCAGCCTGGACTCACACAGGCAGTTCTTC	CASSLDSHRQFF
-	TRBV11-2	TRBD2	TRBJ2-1	TGTGCCAGCAGCTTAGACCTAGCGGACGCCTACAATGAGCAGTTCTTC	CASSLDLADAYNEQFF
-	TRBV11-2	-	TRBJ2-1	TGTGCCAGCAGGGTACTCGTTAGCTCCTACAATGAGCAGTTCTTC	CASRVLVSSYNEQFF
once	TRBV5-1	-	TRBJ2-7	TGCGCCAGCAGCTTGGGAAGGGGCGTCTCCTACGAGCAGTACTTC	CASSLGRGVSYEQYF
few	TRBV5-1	-	TRBJ2-7	TGCGCCAGCAGTCCCATCCTAGCAACCCCAGCCAAGCAGTACTTC	CASSPILATPAKQYF
-	TRBV20-1	-	TRBJ1-1	TGCAGTGCTAGAGGACGAATCGACACTGAAGCTTTCTTT	CSARGRIDTEAFF
many	TRBV20-1	-	TRBJ2-3	TGCAGTGCTAGAGATCCCGGGAGAGGCACAGATACGCAGTATTTT	CSARDPGRGTDTQYF
many	TRBV29-1	TRBD1	TRBJ1-4	TGCAGCGTGGGACAGTCTAATGAAAAACTGTTTTTT	CSVGQSNEKLFF
-	TRBV28	-	TRBJ2-7	TGTGCCAGCGGATTACTCGGGACGGGGTACTTC	CASGLLGTGYF
-	TRBV28	-	TRBJ2-1	TGTGCCAGCAGTTTGTTCGGCATTCATGAGCAGTTCTTC	CASSLFGIHEQFF
-	TRBV28	-	TRBJ2-1	TGTGCCAGCAGAATAACTTACAATGAGCAGTTCTTC	CASRITYNEQFF
-	TRBV20-1	-	TRBJ2-2	TGCAGTGCTAGACGCCCGAACGGGGAGCTGTTTTTT	CSARRPNGELFF
-	TRBV27	TRBD2	TRBJ2-5	TGTGCCAGCAGTTACCTGACTAGCGGGGATCAGACCCAGTACTTC	CASSYLTSGDQTQYF
-	TRBV7-2	TRBD1	TRBJ2-7	TGTGCCAGCAGCGCAGCTCAGGGGGCGTACTCCTACGAGCAGTACTTC	CASSAAQGAYSYEQYF
many	TRBV28	-	TRBJ2-3	TGTGCCAGCAGTTTATTAAGGCGGGGACTCACAGATACGCAGTATTTT	CASSLLRRGLTDTQYF
many	TRBV7-9	-	TRBJ2-3	TGTGCCAGCAGGCGTACCGGGACGGCCACAGATACGCAGTATTTT	CASRRTGTATDTQYF
-	TRBV27	-	TRBJ2-6	TGTGCCAGCACCCCTAGGTCTGGGGCCAACGTCCTGACTTTC	CASTPRSGANVLTF
-	TRBV18	-	TRBJ2-5	TGTGCCAGCTCACCAGGAGGGCTGGAGACCCAGTACTTC	CASSPGGLETQYF
few	TRBV21-1	-	TRBJ2-2	TGTGCCAGCAGCAAAGCGCTCGGAACCAACACCGGGGAGCTGTTTTTT	CASSKALGTNTGELFF
many	TRBV7-2	-	TRBJ2-3	TGTGCCAGCAGAACGACAACGGATACGCAGTATTTT	CASRTTTDTQYF
-	TRBV20-1	TRBD1	TRBJ2-7	TGCAGTGCTTCCCGGGACAGTACCTACGAGCAGTACTTC	CSASRDSTYEQYF
many	TRBV5-5	TRBD2	TRBJ2-1	TGTGCCAGCAGTCCCGGGACTAGCGACTACAATGAGCAGTTCTTC	CASSPGTSDYNEQFF
few	TRBV29-1	TRBD1	TRBJ1-1	TGCAGCGTTTCTCCCGGGACAGTGATGAACACTGAAGCTTTCTTT	CSVSPGTVMNTEAFF
-	TRBV29-1	-	TRBJ2-7	TGCAGCGTTGAGCCCTACGAGCAGTACTTC	CSVEPYEQYF
-	TRBV20-1	-	TRBJ2-1	TGCTGTGCTAGAGATTGGAGGGTGGGGGTCTCCTACAATGAGCAGTTCTTC	CCARDWRVGVSYNEQFF
many	TRBV20-1	-	TRBJ2-1	TGCAGTGCTAGCCCACGACTACTTCAGTTCTTC	CSASPRLLQFF
few	TRBV5-1	-	TRBJ2-3	TGCGCCAGCAGCTTGATTTCCCCAGATACGCAGTATTTT	CASSLISPDTQYF